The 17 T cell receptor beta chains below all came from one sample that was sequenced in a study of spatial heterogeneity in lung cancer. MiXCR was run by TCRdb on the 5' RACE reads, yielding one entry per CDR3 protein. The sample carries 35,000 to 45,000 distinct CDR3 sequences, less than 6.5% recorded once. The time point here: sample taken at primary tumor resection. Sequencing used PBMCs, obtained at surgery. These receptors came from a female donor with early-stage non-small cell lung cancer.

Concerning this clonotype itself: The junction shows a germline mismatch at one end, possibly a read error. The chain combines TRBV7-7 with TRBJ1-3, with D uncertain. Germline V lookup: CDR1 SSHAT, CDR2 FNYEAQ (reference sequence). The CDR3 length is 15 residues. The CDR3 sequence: CASSPNSLSGNTIYF. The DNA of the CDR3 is TGTGCTAGCAGCCCAAACTCACTCTCTGGAAACACCATATATTTT.

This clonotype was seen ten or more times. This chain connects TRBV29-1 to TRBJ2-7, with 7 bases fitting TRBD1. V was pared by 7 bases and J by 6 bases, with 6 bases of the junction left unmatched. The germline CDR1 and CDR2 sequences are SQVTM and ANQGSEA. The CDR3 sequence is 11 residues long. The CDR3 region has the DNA TGCAGCGCGAGACAGGGCCCCGAGCAGTACTTC. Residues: CSARQGPEQYF.

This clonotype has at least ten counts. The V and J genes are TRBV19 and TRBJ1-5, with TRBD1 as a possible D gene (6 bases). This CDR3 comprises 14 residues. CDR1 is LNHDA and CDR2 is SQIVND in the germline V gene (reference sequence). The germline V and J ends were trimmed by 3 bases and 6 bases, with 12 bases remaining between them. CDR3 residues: CASSISGDAQPQHF. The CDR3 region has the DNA TGTGCCAGTAGTATTTCAGGGGATGCTCAGCCCCAGCATTTT.

CDR3 loop: CASSPSGTGALNYGYTF. The CDR3 DNA is TGTGCCAGCAGCCCTTCCGGGACAGGGGCTTTGAACTATGGCTACACCTTC. The rearrangement uses TRBV28 and TRBJ1-2, with 10 bases aligning to TRBD1. The germline V gene encodes CDR1 MDHEN and CDR2 SYDVKM. CDR3 length: 17 residues. The V gene end was trimmed by 6 bases and the J gene end by 2 bases; junction bases not matched to a gene: 12.

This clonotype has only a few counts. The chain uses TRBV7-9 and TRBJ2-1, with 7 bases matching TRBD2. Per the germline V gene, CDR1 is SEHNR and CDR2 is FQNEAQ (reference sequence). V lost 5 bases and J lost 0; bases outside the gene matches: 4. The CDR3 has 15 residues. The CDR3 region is CASSARTSSYNEQFF. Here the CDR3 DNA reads TGTGCCAGCAGCGCCAGGACTAGCTCCTACAATGAGCAGTTCTTC.

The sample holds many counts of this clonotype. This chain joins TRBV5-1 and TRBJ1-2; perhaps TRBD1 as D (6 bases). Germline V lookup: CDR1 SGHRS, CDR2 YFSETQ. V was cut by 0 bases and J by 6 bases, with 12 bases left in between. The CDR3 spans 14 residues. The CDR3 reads CASSLAVGADGYTF. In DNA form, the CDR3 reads TGCGCCAGCAGCTTGGCTGTGGGGGCCGATGGCTACACCTTC.

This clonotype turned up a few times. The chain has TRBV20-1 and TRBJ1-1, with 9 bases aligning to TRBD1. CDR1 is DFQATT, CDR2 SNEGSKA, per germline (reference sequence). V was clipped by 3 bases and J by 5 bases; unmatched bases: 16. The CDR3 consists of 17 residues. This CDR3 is CSASLSGTGLIGTEAFF. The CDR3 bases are TGCAGTGCTAGCCTTTCCGGGACAGGGCTAATCGGGACTGAAGCTTTCTTT.

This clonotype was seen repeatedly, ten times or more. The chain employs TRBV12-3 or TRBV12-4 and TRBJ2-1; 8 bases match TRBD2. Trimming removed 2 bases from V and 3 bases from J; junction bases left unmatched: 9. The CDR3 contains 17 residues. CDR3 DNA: TGTGCCAGCAGTTTAACGACACTAGCGGCTCTCTACAATGAGCAGTTCTTC. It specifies CASSLTTLAALYNEQFF.

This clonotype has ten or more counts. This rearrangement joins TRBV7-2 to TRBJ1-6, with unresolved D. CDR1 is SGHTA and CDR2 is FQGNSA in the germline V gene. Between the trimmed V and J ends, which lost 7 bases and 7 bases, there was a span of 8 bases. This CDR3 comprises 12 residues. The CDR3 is CASTQGNSPLHF. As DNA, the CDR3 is TGTGCCAGCACCCAAGGGAATTCACCCCTCCACTTT.

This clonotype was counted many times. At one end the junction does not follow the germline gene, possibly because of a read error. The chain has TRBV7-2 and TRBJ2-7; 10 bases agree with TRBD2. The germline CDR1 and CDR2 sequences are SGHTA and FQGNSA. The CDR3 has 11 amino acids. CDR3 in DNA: TGTGCCAGCAGCTTAGTGGGGACTAGCGTATTC. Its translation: CASSLVGTSVF.

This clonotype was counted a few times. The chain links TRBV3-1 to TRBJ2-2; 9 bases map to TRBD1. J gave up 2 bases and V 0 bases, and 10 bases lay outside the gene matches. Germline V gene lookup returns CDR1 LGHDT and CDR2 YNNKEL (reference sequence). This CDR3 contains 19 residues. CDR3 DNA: TGTGCCAGCAGCCAAGATGGGGACAGGGCCGGCCCCAACACCGGGGAGCTGTTTTTT. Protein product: CASSQDGDRAGPNTGELFF.

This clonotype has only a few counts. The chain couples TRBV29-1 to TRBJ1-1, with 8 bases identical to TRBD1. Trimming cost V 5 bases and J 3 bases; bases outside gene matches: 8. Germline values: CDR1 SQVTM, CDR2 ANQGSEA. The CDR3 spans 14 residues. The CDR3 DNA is TGCAGCGTTAAACGGACAGGGAGGGACACTGAAGCTTTCTTT. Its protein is CSVKRTGRDTEAFF. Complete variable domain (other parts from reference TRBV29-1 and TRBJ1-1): SAVISQKPSRDICQRGTSLTIQCQVDSQVTMMFWYRQQPGQSLTLIATANQGSEATYESGFVIDKFPISRPNLTFSTLTVSNMSPEDSSIYLCSVKRTGRDTEAFFGQGTRLTVV.

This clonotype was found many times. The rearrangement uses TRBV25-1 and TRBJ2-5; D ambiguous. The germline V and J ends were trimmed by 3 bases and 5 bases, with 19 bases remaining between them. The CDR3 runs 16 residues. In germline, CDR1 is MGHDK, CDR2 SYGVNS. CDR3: CASSDLGRVSGETQYF. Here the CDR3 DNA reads TGTGCCAGCAGTGACCTCGGCCGGGTTTCCGGGGAGACCCAGTACTTC.

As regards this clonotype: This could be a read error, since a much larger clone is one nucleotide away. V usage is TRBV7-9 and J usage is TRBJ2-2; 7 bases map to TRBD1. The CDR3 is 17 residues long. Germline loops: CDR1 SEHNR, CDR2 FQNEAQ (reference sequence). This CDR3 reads CVSSLNPGQIYTGELFF. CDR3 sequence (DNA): TGTGTCAGCAGCTTAAATCCGGGACAGATATACACCGGGGAGCTGTTTTTT.

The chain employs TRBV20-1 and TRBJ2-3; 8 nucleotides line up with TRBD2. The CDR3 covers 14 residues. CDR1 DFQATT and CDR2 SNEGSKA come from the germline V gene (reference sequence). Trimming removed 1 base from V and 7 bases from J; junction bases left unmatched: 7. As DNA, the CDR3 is TGCAGTGCTAGAGGTAGCGGGGACGAACATACGCAGTATTTT. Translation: CSARGSGDEHTQYF.

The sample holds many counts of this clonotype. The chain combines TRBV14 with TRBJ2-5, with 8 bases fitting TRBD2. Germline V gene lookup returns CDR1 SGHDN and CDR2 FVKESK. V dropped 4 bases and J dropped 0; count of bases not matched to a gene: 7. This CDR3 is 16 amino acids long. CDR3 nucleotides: TGTGCCAGCAGCCCTCGACTAGCGTGGTACCAAGAGACCCAGTACTTC. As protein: CASSPRLAWYQETQYF.

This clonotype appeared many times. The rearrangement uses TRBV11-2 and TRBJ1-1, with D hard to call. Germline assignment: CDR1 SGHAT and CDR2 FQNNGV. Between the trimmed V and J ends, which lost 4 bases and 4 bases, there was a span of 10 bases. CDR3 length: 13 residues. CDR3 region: CASSSLRITEAFF. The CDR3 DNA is TGTGCCAGCAGCTCTCTTAGGATCACTGAAGCTTTCTTT.